The 31 T cell receptor beta chains below all came from one sample that was sequenced in a study of cytotoxic CD8 clonotypes in ibrutinib-treated CLL. Profiled with immunoSEQ multiplex PCR; TCRdb holds only in-frame clones, not every one. The data hold fewer than 70,000 clones, with roughly 71% observed a single time. Sample: PBMCs, taken after 12 months of ibrutinib treatment. All receptors derive from a human donor with chronic lymphocytic leukemia.

This chain links TRBV7-2 with TRBJ2-2, with TRBD2 as a possible D gene (6 bases). The CDR3 has 15 residues. The germline V gene has CDR1 SGHTA and CDR2 FQGNSA. The V and J ends lost 1 base and 8 bases respectively, with 14 bases between them. This CDR3 is CASSLEVSSVGELFF. In DNA form, the CDR3 reads TGTGCCAGCAGCTTAGAAGTTTCTAGCGTGGGGGAGCTGTTTTTT.

This clone was counted a single time. The CDR3 DNA is TGTGCCAGTAGTATCGACCAGGGGTCCATTGAAGCTTTCTTT. This sequence encodes CASSIDQGSIEAFF. The chain uses TRBV19 and TRBJ1-1, with D possibly being TRBD1 (6 bases). This CDR3 has 14 residues. Germline loops: CDR1 LNHDA, CDR2 SQIVND (reference sequence). V lost 3 bases and J 7 bases, leaving 15 bases between the germline ends.

This clone occurred a few times. The V call is TRBV9, the J call TRBJ1-2; D not resolved. The V end was cut by 0 bases, the J end by 8 bases, with 14 bases between. This CDR3 spans 14 amino acids. The V gene's germline CDR1 is SGDLS and CDR2 YYNGEE. The CDR3: CASSVGSAGGGYTF. CDR3 nucleotide sequence: TGTGCCAGCAGCGTAGGATCAGCGGGAGGAGGCTACACCTTC.

This clone came up once. V usage is TRBV4-1 and J usage is TRBJ2-2; no definite D call. Germline V gives CDR1 MGHRA, CDR2 YSYEKL. Between the trimmed V and J ends, which lost 2 bases and 0 bases, there was a span of 7 bases. The CDR3 consists of 15 residues. CDR3 sequence: CASSQQLTNTGELFF. CDR3 DNA sequence: TGCGCCAGCAGCCAACAATTGACGAACACCGGGGAGCTGTTTTTT.

The chain links TRBV30 to TRBJ2-3; D might be TRBD1 or TRBD2, each matching 6 bases. Trimming stripped 0 bases from V and 3 bases from J, with 13 bases between. The germline gives CDR1 GTSNPN, CDR2 SVGIG (reference sequence). This CDR3 has 15 amino acids. This CDR3 is CAWSVITGRTDTQYF. DNA of the CDR3: TGTGCCTGGAGTGTAATAACAGGGAGGACAGATACGCAGTATTTT.

This clone occurred a few times. The chain carries TRBV4-3 and TRBJ2-7, with 8 bases fitting TRBD2. V lost 4 bases, J lost 4 bases, and 30 bases stayed unmatched. Germline CDR1 is LGHNA and CDR2 is YSLEER. The CDR3 is 22 residues long. CDR3 nucleotides: TGCGCCAGCAGCCCACCCCCCAGCCAATTTGACGAAACTAGCGGAGCAAATTACGAGCAGTACTTC. The encoded protein is CASSPPPSQFDETSGANYEQYF.

J is TRBJ2-7 and V is TRBV30; 8 positions agree with TRBD2. The CDR3 has 14 amino acids. Germline V CDR1 and CDR2: GTSNPN, SVGIG (reference sequence). Trimming removed 5 bases from V and 2 bases from J; junction bases left unmatched: 8. The CDR3 loop reads CAWWPGRGTYEQYF. As DNA, the CDR3 is TGTGCCTGGTGGCCCGGGAGGGGCACCTACGAGCAGTACTTC.

This chain connects TRBV28 to TRBJ2-3; D possibly corresponds to TRBD2 (5 bases). V was pared by 6 bases and J by 5 bases, with 27 bases between. This CDR3 has 18 amino acids. Germline CDR1 reads MDHEN; CDR2 reads SYDVKM. CDR3: CASSSGSWLREEEDTQYF. The CDR3 DNA is TGTGCCAGCAGCTCCGGCTCTTGGTTGAGGGAAGAGGAAGATACGCAGTATTTT.

This clone occurred once. The V and J genes are TRBV7-9 and TRBJ2-1; 12 nucleotides line up with TRBD2. Per the germline V gene, CDR1 is SEHNR and CDR2 is FQNEAQ (reference sequence). V was clipped by 5 bases and J by 10 bases; unmatched bases: 6. The CDR3 extends over 14 amino acids. The CDR3 DNA reads TGTGCCAGCAGCCCCTCTAGCGGGAGGGGCGAGCAGTTCTTC. Encoded protein: CASSPSSGRGEQFF.

The chain carries TRBV5-1 and TRBJ2-3; D not resolved. The ends were cut back, 4 bases at V and 2 bases at J, with 20 bases in the middle. Germline-derived CDR1 and CDR2 are SGHRS and YFSETQ. The CDR3 is 17 residues long. CDR3 region: CASSPTQVEYFTDTQYF. The CDR3 region has the DNA TGCGCCAGCAGCCCAACCCAAGTTGAGTACTTCACAGATACGCAGTATTTT.

A single count supports this clone. The gene calls are TRBV14 and TRBJ2-5; 8 positions match TRBD1. Losses at the gene ends were 5 bases for V and 4 bases for J; bases not matched to a gene: 9. Germline V gives CDR1 SGHDN, CDR2 FVKESK. The length of the CDR3 is 15 residues. The CDR3 sequence is CASSKGQGAGETQYF. Written as DNA, the CDR3 is TGTGCCAGCAGCAAGGGGCAGGGGGCTGGAGAGACCCAGTACTTC.

This chain joins TRBV6-5 and TRBJ1-1, with D possibly matching TRBD1 (6 bases). Germline CDR1 is MNHEY and CDR2 is SVGAGI. This CDR3 is 14 amino acids long. Trimming shortened V by 7 bases and J by 0 bases, and 12 bases separated the two germline ends. CDR3 sequence (DNA): TGTGCCAGCAACACCGACAGGATGAACACTGAAGCTTTCTTT. Its protein is CASNTDRMNTEAFF.

J is TRBJ2-1 and V is TRBV27; 8 bases align to TRBD2. The V gene end was trimmed by 5 bases and the J gene end by 3 bases; junction bases not matched to a gene: 6. The CDR3 has 15 amino acids. Germline loops: CDR1 MNHEY, CDR2 SMNVEV (reference sequence). For the CDR3, the DNA is TGTGCCAGCAGTCCCCGACTAGCGTACTACAATGAGCAGTTCTTC. The encoded protein is CASSPRLAYYNEQFF.

This clone was seen once. The chain has TRBV30 and TRBJ1-3; 9 bases match TRBD1. CDR1 and CDR2 from the germline V gene are GTSNPN and SVGIG (reference sequence). The ends lost 8 bases at V and 3 bases at J; junction bases unmatched: 8. This CDR3 spans 14 amino acids. CDR3 protein: CAAGNRGLGNTIYF. DNA for the CDR3: TGTGCCGCTGGAAACAGGGGGCTTGGAAACACCATATATTTT.

This rearrangement joins TRBV6-5 to TRBJ2-7, with 8 bases identical to TRBD2. This CDR3 has 14 residues. The germline V gene has CDR1 MNHEY and CDR2 SVGAGI. J gave up 6 bases and V 7 bases, and 11 bases lay outside the gene matches. The CDR3 loop is CASTPGTSPTEQYF. The CDR3 DNA reads TGTGCCAGCACCCCCGGGACTAGTCCTACCGAGCAGTACTTC.

The chain combines TRBV2 with TRBJ1-1, with D possibly TRBD1 on 6 matching bases. This CDR3 has 12 amino acids. V gave up 7 bases and J gave up 7 bases, with 13 bases separating them. The V gene's germline CDR1 is SNHLY and CDR2 FYNNEI. The CDR3 sequence: CASTDRPLEAFF. DNA of the CDR3: TGTGCCAGCACGGACAGACCCCTTGAAGCTTTCTTT.

This clone was seen more than once but under ten times. The rearrangement links TRBV19 to TRBJ2-1; maybe TRBD1 (6 bases). The germline V gene encodes CDR1 LNHDA and CDR2 SQIVND (reference sequence). This CDR3 has 15 residues. Trimming removed 4 bases from V and 6 bases from J, with 16 bases in between. The DNA of the CDR3 is TGTGCCAGTAGTACTAATCCCGGACAGATCAATGAGCAGTTCTTC. Translating gives CASSTNPGQINEQFF.

The rearrangement uses TRBV7-2 and TRBJ1-1; 9 bases are a match to TRBD1. This CDR3 has 12 amino acids. The germline gives CDR1 SGHTA, CDR2 FQGNSA. V was clipped by 6 bases and J by 11 bases; unmatched bases: 7. This CDR3 reads CASRSTGGSAFF. The CDR3 DNA follows: TGTGCCAGCAGATCAACAGGGGGCTCGGCTTTCTTT.

The sample holds a few counts of this clone. CDR3 in amino acids: CSARGDQPQHF. The CDR3 region has the DNA TGCAGTGCTAGAGGAGATCAGCCCCAGCATTTT. The V call is TRBV20-1, the J call TRBJ1-5; no reliable D call. The CDR3 contains 11 residues. With 1 base removed from V and 5 bases from J, the gap between germline ends came to 3 bases. Germline lookup yields CDR1 DFQATT and CDR2 SNEGSKA (reference sequence).

This clone occurred a few times. In nucleotides, the CDR3 is TGCGCCAGCAGCCAAGACGGGCGCAGAACCTACGAGCAGTACTTC. Amino acid sequence: CASSQDGRRTYEQYF. The rearrangement joins TRBV4-1 to TRBJ2-7; D is undetermined. The CDR3 covers 15 residues. The V end lost 0 bases, the J end lost 2 bases, and 11 bases lay between the germline ends. CDR1 and CDR2 (germline): MGHRA, YSYEKL.

J is TRBJ1-5 and V is TRBV25-1; weak D call: TRBD1 (5 bases). The germline CDR1 and CDR2 sequences are MGHDK and SYGVNS. The germline V and J ends were trimmed by 5 bases and 1 base, with 21 bases remaining between them. CDR3 length equals 18 residues. CDR3 sequence reads: CASSSQLRGGLSNQPQHF. CDR3 in DNA: TGTGCCAGCAGTTCCCAATTGAGGGGAGGGTTAAGCAATCAGCCCCAGCATTTT.

In this sample, this clone turned up a few times. The chain uses TRBV5-1 and TRBJ1-4; D unclear. CDR3 length: 14 amino acids. Trimming pared 9 bases from V and 0 bases from J, leaving 12 bases between. From germline, CDR1 is SGHRS and CDR2 YFSETQ. CDR3 sequence reads: CATKGGATNEKLFF. The CDR3 DNA reads TGCGCCACCAAAGGTGGGGCAACTAATGAAAAACTGTTTTTT.

The V gene is TRBV30, the J gene TRBJ2-3; the D is unclear. CDR1 is GTSNPN, CDR2 SVGIG, per germline (reference sequence). V was shortened by 1 base and J by 0 bases, with 2 bases between the two germline ends. CDR3 length equals 12 residues. CDR3 nucleotides: TGTGCCTGGAGTGAAAGCACAGATACGCAGTATTTT. It yields the protein CAWSESTDTQYF.

The chain is built from TRBV9 and TRBJ2-5; D tentatively reads TRBD1 or TRBD2 (5 bases each). This CDR3 region has 15 residues. Trimming stripped 0 bases from V and 5 bases from J, with 14 bases between. Germline values: CDR1 SGDLS, CDR2 YYNGEE. This chain's CDR3 is CASSVVDSGWETQYF. CDR3 nucleotides: TGTGCCAGCAGCGTAGTCGACAGCGGCTGGGAGACCCAGTACTTC.

The rearrangement joins TRBV7-2 to TRBJ2-1; 7 bases fit TRBD1. Per the germline V gene, CDR1 is SGHTA and CDR2 is FQGNSA. CDR3 size: 17 residues. J was trimmed by 6 bases and V by 0 bases; bases with no gene match: 11. The CDR3 sequence is CASSLAPNRGFRNEQFF. The CDR3 nucleotides are TGTGCCAGCAGCTTAGCTCCCAACAGGGGTTTTCGCAATGAGCAGTTCTTC.

The rearrangement joins TRBV6-6 to TRBJ2-7, with TRBD1 identical over 10 bases. CDR3 size: 14 residues. With V trimmed by 5 bases and J by 4 bases, 5 bases remained unmatched. Germline V gene data show CDR1 as MNHNY and CDR2 as SVGAGI (reference sequence). CDR3 sequence reads: CASSPPGQGYEQYF. The CDR3 nucleotides are TGTGCCAGCAGTCCCCCGGGACAGGGGTACGAGCAGTACTTC.

This clone was seen only a few times. The chain is built from TRBV7-3 and TRBJ2-3, with D uncertain. Trimming pared 3 bases from V and 5 bases from J, leaving 6 bases between. The CDR3 extends over 12 amino acids. Germline V gives CDR1 SGHTA, CDR2 FQGTGA. As DNA, the CDR3 is TGTGCCAGCAGCTTTGGTGAAGATACGCAGTATTTT. This gives the protein CASSFGEDTQYF.

This chain connects TRBV11-2 to TRBJ1-1; no firm D call. The CDR3 is 16 amino acids. V lost 5 bases, J lost 8 bases, and 24 bases lay in between. Germline values: CDR1 SGHAT, CDR2 FQNNGV. CDR3 sequence (DNA): TGTGCCAGCAGCCAAACATCTGACCTGCCCGCAGCCGAAGCTTTCTTT. It is translated as CASSQTSDLPAAEAFF.

The chain carries TRBV5-4 and TRBJ2-7, with no clear D. The V end was cut by 0 bases, the J end by 3 bases, with 7 bases between. The CDR3 contains 13 residues. In germline, CDR1 is SGHNT, CDR2 YYREEE (reference sequence). The CDR3 loop is CASSLVGSYEQYF. The CDR3 coding sequence is TGTGCCAGCAGCTTGGTAGGCAGCTACGAGCAGTACTTC.

This sequence joins TRBV18 and TRBJ2-1, with 9 bases that match TRBD2. Germline V CDR1 and CDR2: KGHSH, LQKENI. V lost 2 bases to trimming and J lost 9 bases; unmatched junction nucleotides: 8. The CDR3 totals 15 residues. The CDR3 DNA follows: TGTGCCAGCTCACCAAGCGGCGGGAGGGTTGGTGAGCAGTTCTTC. Protein sequence: CASSPSGGRVGEQFF. The variable domain in full, completed from reference TRBV18 and TRBJ2-1, reads NAGVMQNPRHLVRRRGQEARLRCSPMKGHSHVYWYRQLPEEGLKFMVYLQKENIIDESGMPKERFSAEFPKEGPSILRIQQVVRGDSAAYFCASSPSGGRVGEQFFGPGTRLTVL.

The rearrangement uses TRBV2 and TRBJ2-1; D gene ambiguous. The germline CDR1 and CDR2 sequences are SNHLY and FYNNEI. CDR3 length equals 15 residues. Trimming stripped 6 bases from V and 1 base from J, with 13 bases between. The chain's CDR3 is CASSSSGPSYNEQFF. The CDR3 region has the DNA TGTGCCAGCAGCTCCTCGGGTCCGTCCTACAATGAGCAGTTCTTC.